Listed below are T cell receptor beta chains from one sample, sequenced in a study of human T cells and chemical hapten exposure. TCRdb re-called the RACE reads through MiXCR, storing one row per CDR3 protein. Among 75,000 to 95,000 distinct CDR3 sequences, 10% to 15% were seen once, and the ten largest hold roughly 3.6%. The source was whole blood, collected in connection with sensitization to the hapten diphenylcyclopropenone (DPC). These TCRs come from a woman aged 55 to 70 with alopecia areata. Some clones in this sample may be carry-over from other donors' samples. Both conserved end residues are part of each CDR3. Each record gives: clone size, J gene, D gene, V gene, CDR3 protein, CDR3 DNA. D genes are given only for firm matches. A row's size may be missing; if present it is once, few, many or a size class.

size: few; J: TRBJ2-7; D: NA; V: TRBV3-1; CDR3: CASSPSGYEQYF; DNA: TGTGCCAGCAGCCCGAGCGGGTACGAGCAGTACTTC
size: many; J: TRBJ2-3; D: NA; V: TRBV9; CDR3: CASSVVDSPSTDTQYF; DNA: TGTGCCAGCAGCGTAGTGGACTCTCCGAGCACAGATACGCAGTATTTT
size: NA; J: TRBJ1-4; D: NA; V: TRBV7-2; CDR3: CASSFSGETYEKLFF; DNA: TGTGCCAGCAGCTTTTCTGGAGAAACGTATGAAAAACTGTTTTTT
size: many; J: TRBJ1-2; D: NA; V: TRBV12-3/TRBV12-4; CDR3: CASSALRGGNYGYTF; DNA: TGTGCCAGCAGTGCCCTCAGAGGAGGCAACTATGGCTACACCTTC
size: many; J: TRBJ1-1; D: NA; V: TRBV29-1; CDR3: CSARDGGRTEAFF; DNA: TGCAGCGCCCGTGATGGGGGCCGGACTGAAGCTTTCTTT
size: many; J: TRBJ2-6; D: TRBD1; V: TRBV29-1; CDR3: CSVEDRTGGSGANVLTF; DNA: TGCAGCGTTGAAGACCGGACAGGAGGCTCTGGGGCCAACGTCCTGACTTTC
size: NA; J: TRBJ2-1; D: NA; V: TRBV10-3; CDR3: CATRRGNEQFF; DNA: TGTGCCACCAGACGGGGTAATGAGCAGTTCTTC
size: many; J: TRBJ2-1; D: NA; V: TRBV7-6; CDR3: CASSPGAAYNEQFF; DNA: TGTGCCAGCAGCCCAGGGGCGGCCTACAATGAGCAGTTCTTC
size: many; J: TRBJ2-1; D: TRBD2; V: TRBV15; CDR3: CATSPREGLAIYNEQFF; DNA: TGTGCCACCAGCCCTAGGGAGGGACTAGCTATCTATAATGAGCAGTTCTTC
size: many; J: TRBJ1-1; D: TRBD1; V: TRBV29-1; CDR3: CSGAYRGSTEAFF; DNA: TGCAGCGGGGCGTACAGGGGTAGTACTGAAGCTTTCTTT
size: many; J: TRBJ2-7; D: TRBD1; V: TRBV2; CDR3: CATTPRDSYEQYF; DNA: TGTGCCACCACACCCCGGGACAGCTACGAGCAGTACTTC
size: few; J: TRBJ1-1; D: NA; V: TRBV30; CDR3: CAWRGLLVNTEAFF; DNA: TGTGCCTGGAGGGGGCTCCTAGTGAACACTGAAGCTTTCTTT
size: NA; J: TRBJ1-2; D: TRBD1; V: TRBV6-5; CDR3: CASSYTGTGYGYTF; DNA: TGTGCCAGCAGTTACACCGGGACAGGTTATGGCTACACCTTC
size: many; J: TRBJ2-3; D: TRBD2; V: TRBV6-1; CDR3: CASSELAGGPDTQYF; DNA: TGTGCCAGCAGTGAACTAGCGGGGGGGCCAGATACGCAGTATTTT
size: NA; J: TRBJ2-7; D: NA; V: TRBV20-1; CDR3: CSARVLGGYEQYF; DNA: TGCAGTGCTAGAGTGTTAGGTGGCTACGAGCAGTACTTC
size: many; J: TRBJ2-7; D: NA; V: TRBV12-3/TRBV12-4; CDR3: CASSRQETYEQYF; DNA: TGTGCCAGCAGCAGACAGGAAACCTACGAGCAGTACTTC
size: NA; J: TRBJ1-6; D: NA; V: TRBV6-5; CDR3: CASSSSPGQYNSPLHF; DNA: TGTGCCAGCAGTTCCTCCCCCGGACAATATAATTCACCCCTCCACTTT
size: many; J: TRBJ1-5; D: TRBD1; V: TRBV18; CDR3: CASSLTGDQPQHF; DNA: TGTGCCAGCTCCCTGACAGGGGATCAGCCCCAGCATTTT
size: few; J: TRBJ2-7; D: TRBD2; V: TRBV18; CDR3: CASSRWTGGDTGEQYF; DNA: TGTGCCAGCTCACGATGGACGGGAGGGGATACTGGCGAGCAGTACTTC
size: few; J: TRBJ2-7; D: NA; V: TRBV11-1; CDR3: CASSLIGQEQYF; DNA: TGTGCCAGCAGCTTAATCGGACAGGAGCAGTACTTC
size: NA; J: TRBJ2-6; D: TRBD1; V: TRBV9; CDR3: CASVGTGGKSGANVLTF; DNA: TGTGCCAGCGTAGGAACAGGGGGTAAATCTGGGGCCAACGTCCTGACTTTC
size: many; J: TRBJ1-2; D: TRBD1; V: TRBV5-5; CDR3: CASSPQTGGRFGYTF; DNA: TGTGCCAGCAGCCCACAGACAGGGGGCCGGTTTGGCTACACCTTC
size: few; J: TRBJ1-2; D: NA; V: TRBV7-6; CDR3: CASSLAAANYGYTF; DNA: TGTGCCAGCAGCTTAGCAGCCGCTAACTATGGCTACACCTTC
size: NA; J: TRBJ2-5; D: TRBD2; V: TRBV20-1; CDR3: CSARTSGAQETQYF; DNA: TGCAGTGCACGGACTAGCGGGGCGCAAGAGACCCAGTACTTC
size: NA; J: TRBJ1-6; D: NA; V: TRBV12-3/TRBV12-4; CDR3: CVSSTTAALHF; DNA: TGTGTCAGCAGTACAACAGCCGCCCTCCACTTT
size: many; J: TRBJ1-2; D: TRBD1; V: TRBV7-2; CDR3: CASSLEGQGPGYTF; DNA: TGTGCCAGCAGCTTAGAGGGACAGGGGCCAGGCTACACCTTC
size: NA; J: TRBJ2-6; D: NA; V: TRBV18; CDR3: CASSPISGANVLTF; DNA: TGTGCCAGCTCACCAATCTCTGGGGCCAACGTCCTGACTTTC
size: few; J: TRBJ1-2; D: TRBD1; V: TRBV5-1; CDR3: CASSTGGVYGYTF; DNA: TGCGCCAGCAGTACAGGGGGCGTCTATGGCTACACCTTC
size: few; J: TRBJ1-1; D: NA; V: TRBV30; CDR3: CAWSPQPFEAFF; DNA: TGTGCCTGGAGTCCGCAACCCTTTGAAGCTTTCTTT
size: few; J: TRBJ1-5; D: NA; V: TRBV12-3/TRBV12-4; CDR3: CASSRGGRGQPQHF; DNA: TGTGCCAGCAGCAGAGGGGGTAGGGGTCAGCCCCAGCATTTT
size: NA; J: TRBJ2-2; D: NA; V: TRBV5-1; CDR3: CASSLVAQGNTGELFF; DNA: TGCGCCAGCAGCCTGGTGGCACAGGGGAACACCGGGGAGCTGTTTTTT
size: NA; J: TRBJ2-7; D: TRBD2; V: TRBV5-1; CDR3: CASSSGTSGDYEQYF; DNA: TGCGCCAGCAGCTCCGGGACTAGCGGGGATTACGAGCAGTACTTC
size: few; J: TRBJ2-7; D: NA; V: TRBV6-5; CDR3: CASSYSTVRWGHEQYF; DNA: TGTGCCAGCAGTTACTCGACGGTCCGGTGGGGACACGAGCAGTACTTC
size: many; J: TRBJ2-6; D: NA; V: TRBV20-1; CDR3: CSANRISGANVLTF; DNA: TGCAGTGCTAATCGAATCTCTGGGGCCAACGTCCTGACTTTC
size: NA; J: TRBJ2-5; D: NA; V: TRBV4-2; CDR3: CASSRAGAQETQYF; DNA: TGTGCCAGCAGCCGCGCCGGGGCCCAAGAGACCCAGTACTTC
size: NA; J: TRBJ2-2; D: NA; V: TRBV9; CDR3: CASSPRANTGELFF; DNA: TGTGCCAGCAGCCCCCGTGCGAACACCGGGGAGCTGTTTTTT
size: many; J: TRBJ2-7; D: NA; V: TRBV20-1; CDR3: CSARKQGAYEQYF; DNA: TGCAGTGCTAGAAAGCAGGGAGCCTACGAGCAGTACTTC
size: few; J: TRBJ1-3; D: NA; V: TRBV2; CDR3: CASSVIRSSGNTIYF; DNA: TGTGCCAGCAGTGTCATTAGAAGCTCTGGAAACACCATATATTTT